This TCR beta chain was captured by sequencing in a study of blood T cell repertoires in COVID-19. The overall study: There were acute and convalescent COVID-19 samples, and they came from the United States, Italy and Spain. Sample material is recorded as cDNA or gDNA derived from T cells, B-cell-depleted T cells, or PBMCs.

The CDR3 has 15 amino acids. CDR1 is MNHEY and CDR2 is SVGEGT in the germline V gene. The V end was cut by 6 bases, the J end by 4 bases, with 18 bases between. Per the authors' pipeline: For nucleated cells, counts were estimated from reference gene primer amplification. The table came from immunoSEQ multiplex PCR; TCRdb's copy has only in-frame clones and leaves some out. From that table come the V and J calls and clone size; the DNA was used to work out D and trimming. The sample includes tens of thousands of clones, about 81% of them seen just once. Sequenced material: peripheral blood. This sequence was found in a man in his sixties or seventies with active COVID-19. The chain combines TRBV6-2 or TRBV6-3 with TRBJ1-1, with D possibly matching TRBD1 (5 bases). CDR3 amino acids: CASSLGGPIGTEAFF. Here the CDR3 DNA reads TGTGCCAGCAGCCTCGGGGGACCGATCGGCACTGAAGCTTTCTTT.